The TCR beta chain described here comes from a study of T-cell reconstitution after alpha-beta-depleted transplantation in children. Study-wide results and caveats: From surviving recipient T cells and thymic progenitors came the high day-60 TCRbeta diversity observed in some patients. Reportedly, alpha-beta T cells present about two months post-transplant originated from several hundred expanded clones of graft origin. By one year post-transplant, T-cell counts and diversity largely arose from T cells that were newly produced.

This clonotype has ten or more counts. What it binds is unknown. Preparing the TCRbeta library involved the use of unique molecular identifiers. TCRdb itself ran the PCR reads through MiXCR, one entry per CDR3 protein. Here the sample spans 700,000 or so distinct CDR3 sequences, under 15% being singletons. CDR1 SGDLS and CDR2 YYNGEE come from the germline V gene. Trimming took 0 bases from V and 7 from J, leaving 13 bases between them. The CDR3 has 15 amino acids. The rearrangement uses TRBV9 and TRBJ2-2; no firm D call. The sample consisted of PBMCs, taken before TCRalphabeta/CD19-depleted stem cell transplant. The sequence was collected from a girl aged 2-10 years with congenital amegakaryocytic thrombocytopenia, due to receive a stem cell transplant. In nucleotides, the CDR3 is TGTGCCAGCAGCGTAGAACCTCGGGTCGGCGGGGAGCTGTTTTTT. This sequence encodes CASSVEPRVGGELFF.